This TCR beta chain was found in a study of cytomegalovirus exposure and HLA in healthy donors. Whole-study context: Inside one of the first data releases sat some 93 million unique TCRs taken from HLA-typed donors.

Germline CDR1 is SGDLS and CDR2 is YYNGEE. The CDR3 contains 15 residues. The V end lost 0 bases, the J end lost 5 bases, and 13 bases lay between the germline ends. Worth noting for this clone: Its antigen is still unknown.

The PCR used 60 Vbeta and 13 Jbeta primers. Sequencing used immunoSEQ multiplex PCR; TCRdb keeps in-frame clones, though not all of them. The sample yields some 170,000 clones, 70% to 85% seen once. Study-wide points: V- and J-gene trimming in TCR beta was tied to a missense DCLRE1C variant by an analysis performed later. Some segments of the V type, notably TRBV6-2 and TRBV6-3, were excluded as indistinguishable.

The V and J genes are TRBV9 and TRBJ2-3; D might be TRBD1 (5 bases). Sequenced sample: PBMCs. The source is a human donor in good health. The CDR3, as DNA: TGTGCCAGCAGCGTAGGGCCAGGGCAGGTAGATACGCAGTATTTT. Encoded protein: CASSVGPGQVDTQYF.